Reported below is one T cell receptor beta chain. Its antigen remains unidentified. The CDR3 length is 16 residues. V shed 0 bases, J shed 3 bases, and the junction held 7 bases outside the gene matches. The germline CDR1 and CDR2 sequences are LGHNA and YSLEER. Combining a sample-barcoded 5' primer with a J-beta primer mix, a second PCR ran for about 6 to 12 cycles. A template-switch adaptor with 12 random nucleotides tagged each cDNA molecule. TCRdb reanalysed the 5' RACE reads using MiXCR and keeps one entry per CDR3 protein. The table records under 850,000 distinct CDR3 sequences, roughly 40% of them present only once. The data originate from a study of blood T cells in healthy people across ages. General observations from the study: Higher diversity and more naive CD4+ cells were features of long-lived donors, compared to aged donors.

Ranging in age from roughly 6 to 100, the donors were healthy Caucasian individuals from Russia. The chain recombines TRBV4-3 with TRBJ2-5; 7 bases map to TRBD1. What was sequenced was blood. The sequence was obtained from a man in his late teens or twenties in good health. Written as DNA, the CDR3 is TGCGCCAGCAGCCAAGAGCCAGCTGGACAGGAAGAGACCCAGTACTTC. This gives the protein CASSQEPAGQEETQYF.